Listed below are T cell receptor beta chains from one sample, sequenced in a study of blood T cells in healthy people across ages. TCRdb used MiXCR to reprocess the 5' RACE reads, holding one entry per CDR3 protein. Of approximately 900,000 distinct CDR3 sequences listed, around 48% are singletons. Sequenced sample: blood. The receptor source for this set is a man between 25 and 39 years old in good health. Both conserved end residues are part of each CDR3. D genes are given only for firm matches. Size is stated for part of the rows, as once, few or many counts, or as a class when the clone is expanded.

v_call: TRBV29-1
d_call: TRBD2
clone_size: NA
j_call: TRBJ2-2
cdr3_aa: CSVGTSGVTGELFF
cdr3_nt: TGCAGCGTCGGGACTAGCGGGGTCACCGGGGAGCTGTTTTTT

v_call: TRBV6-5
d_call: NA
clone_size: few
j_call: TRBJ1-6
cdr3_aa: CASSYSLRGGNSPLHF
cdr3_nt: TGTGCCAGCAGTTACTCGTTGAGGGGAGGTAATTCACCCCTCCACTTT

v_call: TRBV20-1
d_call: TRBD1
clone_size: many
j_call: TRBJ2-1
cdr3_aa: CSAKGQGYNEQFF
cdr3_nt: TGCAGTGCGAAGGGACAGGGTTACAATGAGCAGTTCTTC

v_call: TRBV7-8
d_call: NA
clone_size: few
j_call: TRBJ2-1
cdr3_aa: CATSFDLGGNEQFF
cdr3_nt: TGTGCCACCTCCTTTGATTTAGGGGGGAATGAGCAGTTCTTC

v_call: TRBV12-3/TRBV12-4
d_call: TRBD1
clone_size: few
j_call: TRBJ1-2
cdr3_aa: CASSWGTGVYGYTF
cdr3_nt: TGTGCCAGCAGTTGGGGGACAGGGGTCTATGGCTACACCTTC

v_call: TRBV5-1
d_call: TRBD2
clone_size: NA
j_call: TRBJ2-5
cdr3_aa: CASSLGVIAGGQETQYF
cdr3_nt: TGCGCCAGCAGCCTGGGAGTTATAGCGGGGGGCCAAGAGACCCAGTACTTC

v_call: TRBV4-2
d_call: TRBD2
clone_size: once
j_call: TRBJ2-5
cdr3_aa: CASSQGGGGYQETQYF
cdr3_nt: TGTGCCAGCAGCCAAGGAGGCGGGGGGTACCAAGAGACCCAGTACTTC

v_call: TRBV5-1
d_call: NA
clone_size: NA
j_call: TRBJ2-7
cdr3_aa: CASSSKQGVAYEQYF
cdr3_nt: TGCGCCAGCAGCTCTAAACAGGGAGTGGCCTACGAGCAGTACTTC

v_call: TRBV7-9
d_call: NA
clone_size: few
j_call: TRBJ2-1
cdr3_aa: CASSLDPSIANEQFF
cdr3_nt: TGTGCCAGCAGCTTAGACCCTAGTATTGCCAATGAGCAGTTCTTC

v_call: TRBV12-3/TRBV12-4
d_call: TRBD2
clone_size: NA
j_call: TRBJ2-5
cdr3_aa: CASSLSSGGADETQYF
cdr3_nt: TGTGCCAGCAGTCTTTCTAGCGGGGGGGCCGATGAGACCCAGTACTTC

v_call: TRBV2
d_call: NA
clone_size: few
j_call: TRBJ1-5
cdr3_aa: CASSEVTYSNQPQHF
cdr3_nt: TGTGCCAGCAGTGAAGTAACTTATAGCAATCAGCCCCAGCATTTT

v_call: TRBV29-1
d_call: TRBD2
clone_size: many
j_call: TRBJ2-3
cdr3_aa: CSVGGLAGRTDTQYF
cdr3_nt: TGCAGCGTTGGGGGACTAGCGGGTCGCACAGATACGCAGTATTTT